The next 15 T cell receptor beta chains were all read from a single sample in a study of glioma-infiltrating T cells. TCR alpha and beta CDR3 regions were amplified from RNA using iRepertoire nested multiplex PCR. TCRdb used MiXCR to reprocess the multiplex PCR reads, holding one entry per CDR3 protein. Among some 93,000 distinct CDR3 sequences listed, roughly 40% were seen once. Sequenced sample: glioma tissue, nonneoplastic brain tissue, or PBMCs (not recorded which). These receptors all stem from a human donor with low-grade glioma or glioblastoma, undergoing nonglioma brain surgery, or in good health (not recorded which).

This clonotype showed up many times. The gene calls are TRBV28 and TRBJ1-2; tentative D call: TRBD1 (6 bases). The germline gives CDR1 MDHEN, CDR2 SYDVKM. The CDR3 extends over 16 amino acids. With 7 bases removed from V and 4 bases from J, the gap between germline ends came to 22 bases. As DNA, the CDR3 is TGTGCCAGCAATCTCCAACTCCGACAGGCGGTCTATGGCTACACCTTC. Amino acids: CASNLQLRQAVYGYTF.

The V gene is TRBV9, the J gene TRBJ2-7; TRBD1 matches at 8 bases. V trimming: 0 bases; J trimming: 6 bases; junction bases outside the gene matches: 2. CDR3 length: 13 residues. Germline values: CDR1 SGDLS, CDR2 YYNGEE. CDR3 loop: CASSVGTGSEQYF. The DNA for the CDR3 is TGTGCCAGCAGCGTAGGGACAGGGAGCGAGCAGTACTTC. The full variable domain, in which reference TRBV9 and TRBJ2-7 provide the parts outside the CDR3, is DSGVTQTPKHLITATGQRVTLRCSPRSGDLSVYWYQQSLDQGLQFLIQYYNGEERAKGNILERFSAQQFPDLHSELNLSSLELGDSALYFCASSVGTGSEQYFGPGTRLTVT.

This clonotype has at least ten counts. V usage is TRBV7-6 and J usage is TRBJ2-1, with TRBD1 as a possible D gene (5 bases). The CDR3 consists of 17 residues. Trimming took off 2 bases at V and 1 base at J, with 15 bases between the two ends. CDR1 is SGHVS, CDR2 FNYEAQ, per germline. The CDR3 sequence is CASSLLQGYASYNEQFF. The CDR3, as DNA: TGTGCCAGCAGCTTACTGCAGGGCTATGCTTCCTACAATGAGCAGTTCTTC.

This clonotype was seen a few times. The chain is built from TRBV6-1 and TRBJ2-1; TRBD1 is a possible D gene (6 bases). CDR1 and CDR2 from the germline V gene are MNHNS and SASEGT. V lost 6 bases and J 7 bases, leaving 10 bases between the germline ends. The CDR3 runs 12 residues. The CDR3 nucleotides read TGTGCCAGCAGGGCAGGACAGAATGAGCAGTTCTTC. Residues: CASRAGQNEQFF.

This clonotype was found many times. The chain carries TRBV7-2 and TRBJ2-7, with D uncertain. Trimming pared 5 bases from V and 2 bases from J, leaving 4 bases between. This CDR3 region has 11 residues. Per the germline V gene, CDR1 is SGHTA and CDR2 is FQGNSA. CDR3 sequence: CASSTPYEQYF. In DNA, the CDR3 is TGTGCCAGCAGCACCCCCTACGAGCAGTACTTC.

A remark on this clonotype: The junction departs from the called germline gene at one end, perhaps through a read error. The chain uses TRBV6-2 or TRBV6-3 and TRBJ2-3; D assignment may be TRBD1 or TRBD2 (5 bases each). Germline V gene lookup returns CDR1 MNHEY and CDR2 SVGEGT. This CDR3 is built from 17 residues. CDR3 residues: CASSYSGLAGSTVTQYF. The DNA of the CDR3 is TGTGCAAGCAGTTACTCGGGGCTAGCAGGGTCGACAGTTACGCAGTATTTT.

About this clonotype itself: The conserved phenylalanine or tryptophan normally closing the CDR3 is absent here, so this likely arose from a read error. The chain links TRBV6-5 to TRBJ1-1; 9 bases agree with TRBD1. Unmatched junction bases numbered 14, after V lost 5 bases and J lost 4 bases. The CDR3 is made up of 17 amino acids. From germline, CDR1 is MNHEY and CDR2 SVGAGI. This chain's CDR3 is CASSPPGQGMRGTEAFL. The DNA of the CDR3 is TGTGCCAGCAGTCCGCCCGGACAGGGGATGCGGGGCACTGAAGCTTTCCTT.

This clonotype showed up just once. The CDR3 sequence is CASTGQGANYEQYF. The CDR3 DNA reads as TGTGCCAGCACAGGACAGGGGGCAAACTACGAGCAGTACTTC. This chain uses TRBV28 with TRBJ2-7, with 11 bases aligning to TRBD1. The CDR3 length is 14 residues. Unmatched junction bases numbered 5, after V lost 7 bases and J lost 3 bases. Germline lookup yields CDR1 MDHEN and CDR2 SYDVKM.

The sample holds many counts of this clonotype. The chain carries TRBV7-6 and TRBJ1-1; D is perhaps TRBD1 (5 bases). The V gene lost 5 bases and the J gene lost 7 bases, with 11 bases spanning the gap. Germline assignment: CDR1 SGHVS and CDR2 FNYEAQ. The CDR3 runs 12 residues. The DNA of the CDR3 is TGTGCCAGCAGCCCCTACAGGCTTGAAGCTTTCTTT. This encodes CASSPYRLEAFF.

Regarding this clonotype: This may be a read error, as it is one base from a much larger clone. The V and J genes are TRBV16 and TRBJ2-1; D unclear. CDR3 size: 12 residues. V was cut by 5 bases and J by 5 bases, with 7 bases left in between. The V gene's germline CDR1 is KGHSY and CDR2 FQNENV. CDR3 bases: TGTGCCAGCAGCAAGGGTGACAATGAGCAGTTCTTC. Its protein is CASSKGDNEQFF.

Notes on this clonotype: This may come from a read error, since a much larger clone is one base off. The chain is built from TRBV29-1 and TRBJ1-1; maybe TRBD1 (5 bases). The CDR3 is made up of 15 amino acids. CDR1 is SQVTM and CDR2 is ANQGSEA in the germline V gene. V dropped 4 bases and J dropped 0 bases, with 15 bases sitting between them. The CDR3 loop reads CSVGQRGNMNTEAFF. DNA for the CDR3: TGCAGCGTTGGTCAAAGGGGCAACATGAACACTGAAGCTTTCTTT.

Of note for this clonotype: Mismatch with germline at one junction end may stem from a read error. J is TRBJ2-1 and V is TRBV20-1; 11 positions match TRBD2. The germline V gene encodes CDR1 DFQATT and CDR2 SNEGSKA (reference sequence). This CDR3 comprises 16 residues. The CDR3, as DNA: TGCGGTGCTAAGGGGACTAGCGGCCGGTCCTACAATGAGCAGTTCTTC. The encoded protein is CGAKGTSGRSYNEQFF.

The table lists this clonotype with many counts. The gene calls are TRBV24-1 and TRBJ2-2; the match to TRBD2 covers 7 bases. Germline V gives CDR1 KGHDR, CDR2 SFDVKD. The CDR3 has 14 residues. The junction had 5 bases not matched to a gene; V was cut back by 10 bases and J by 1 base. Here the CDR3 reads CATSQRENTGELFF. CDR3 DNA sequence: TGTGCCACTAGCCAGCGGGAGAACACCGGGGAGCTGTTTTTT.

The V call is TRBV6-2 or TRBV6-3, the J call TRBJ2-5; TRBD2 might be the D (6 bases). CDR1 is MNHEY, CDR2 SVGEGT, per germline. The CDR3 contains 16 residues. Trimming pared 2 bases from V and 4 bases from J, leaving 17 bases between. The DNA of the CDR3 is TGTGCCAGCAGTTACGGGGCAGGGAGGATTGGAGAGACCCAGTACTTC. It codes for CASSYGAGRIGETQYF.

This clonotype was seen repeatedly, ten times or more. Its ends do not fully match the called genes, so a read error is possible. The J gene is TRBJ2-4, the V gene TRBV7-2; possibly TRBD2 for D (5 bases). Germline V gene data show CDR1 as SGHTA and CDR2 as FQGNSA. The CDR3 has 12 amino acids. In DNA form, the CDR3 reads TGTGCCAGCAGCTTAGGTCCCGGGGATCGGCACTTC. The encoded protein is CASSLGPGDRHF. Full variable domain (outside the CDR3, taken from reference TRBV7-2 and TRBJ2-4): GAGVSQSPSNKVTEKGKDVELRCDPISGHTALYWYRQSLGQGLEFLIYFQGNSAPDKSGLPSDRFSAERTGGSVSTLTIQRTQQEDSAVYLCASSLGPGDRHFGAGTRLSVL.